This T cell receptor (beta chain) was identified during a study of beta chain features in type 1 diabetes. The investigators reverse transcribed all of the isolated RNA, so they sequenced expressed TCRB transcripts. Using immunoSEQ multiplex PCR, the repertoire was profiled, and TCRdb retains in-frame clones only, with some absent. The top ten clones hold about 0.02% of a sample with about 930,000 clones, about 17% of them seen once. This clone was detected a few times. The antigen is unknown. The same CDR3 arises from other DNA sequences in this sample as well. Study-level results: The naive, central memory and Treg TCRB repertoires showed an apparent similarity that was greater among patients than among healthy donors.

With 1 base removed from V and 0 bases from J, the gap between germline ends came to 6 bases. This CDR3 is built from 13 residues. Germline lookup yields CDR1 SQVTM and CDR2 ANQGSEA. The chain has TRBV29-1 and TRBJ1-1, with D possibly being TRBD1 (5 bases). Sequencing input: naive CD4+ T cells from blood. The clonotype was recovered from a woman in her late teens or twenties in good health. The CDR3 loop reads CSVEGGMNTEAFF. The CDR3 DNA follows: TGCAGCGTTGAAGGGGGCATGAACACTGAAGCTTTCTTT.